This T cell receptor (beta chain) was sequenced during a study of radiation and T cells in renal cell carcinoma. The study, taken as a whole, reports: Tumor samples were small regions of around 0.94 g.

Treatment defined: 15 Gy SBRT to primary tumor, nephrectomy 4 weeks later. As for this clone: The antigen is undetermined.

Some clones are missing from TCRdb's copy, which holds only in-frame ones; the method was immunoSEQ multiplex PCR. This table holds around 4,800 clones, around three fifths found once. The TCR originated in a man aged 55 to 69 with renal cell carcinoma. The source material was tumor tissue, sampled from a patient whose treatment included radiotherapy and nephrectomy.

This CDR3 reads CASSLTGDQPQHF. The CDR3, as DNA: TGTGCCAGCAGCTTAACAGGGGATCAGCCCCAGCATTTT. V and J are TRBV21-1 and TRBJ1-5; the tabulated D call, TRBD1, remains unverified against the DNA. TRBV21-1 is designated a pseudogene. CDR3 length: 13 residues.